Below, 31 T cell receptor beta chains from the same sample are listed, as sequenced in a study. TCRdb analysed the RT-PCR reads with MiXCR anew, one entry per CDR3 protein. The table has around 700,000 distinct CDR3 sequences, around 14% seen once; the top ten hold roughly 3.6%. Sequencing used memory CD4+ T cells from blood. These receptors were taken from a female donor in good health, serving as a healthy control.

A few counts support this clonotype. This chain joins TRBV15 and TRBJ2-5, with TRBD2 as a possible D gene (5 bases). CDR3 length: 16 amino acids. CDR1 is LNHNV and CDR2 is YYDKDF in the germline V gene (reference sequence). Trimming left V 4 bases short and J 3 bases short, with 18 bases between. For the CDR3, the DNA is TGTGCCACCAGCAAAAACTCGGGAAGGGCTGAAGAGACCCAGTACTTC. Residues: CATSKNSGRAEETQYF.

In its sample, this clonotype was seen a few times. The rearrangement uses TRBV5-1 and TRBJ1-1; 8 nucleotides match TRBD1. Germline assignment: CDR1 SGHRS and CDR2 YFSETQ. This CDR3 has 16 amino acids. V was pared by 5 bases and J by 0 bases, with 9 bases of the junction left unmatched. CDR3 protein: CASRTGTGLMNTEAFF. Written as DNA, the CDR3 is TGCGCCAGCAGGACCGGGACAGGCCTCATGAACACTGAAGCTTTCTTT.

This clonotype has at least ten counts. The CDR3 region is CASSYRPGTGDKGNTIYF. The CDR3 region has the DNA TGTGCCAGCAGTTACCGTCCCGGGACAGGGGACAAGGGAAACACCATATATTTT. The V call is TRBV6-5, the J call TRBJ1-3; TRBD1 matches 10 bases. The CDR3 runs to 18 residues. Germline-derived CDR1 and CDR2 are MNHEY and SVGAGI. Trimming cost V 2 bases and J 4 bases; bases outside gene matches: 11.

V and J are TRBV6-5 and TRBJ2-7; TRBD2 aligns across 10 bases. CDR1 and CDR2 from the germline V gene are MNHEY and SVGAGI. J lost 2 bases, V lost 0 bases, and 7 bases had no gene match. This CDR3 region has 17 residues. Written as DNA, the CDR3 is TGTGCCAGCAGTTACTCGAAGCGGGAGGGCCTTACCTACGAGCAGTACTTC. The encoded protein is CASSYSKREGLTYEQYF.

This clonotype was counted ten times or more. The chain employs TRBV7-8 and TRBJ1-5; D remains ambiguous. Per germline, CDR1 SGHVS and CDR2 FQNEAQ. The ends were cut back, 2 bases at V and 3 bases at J, with 11 bases in the middle. The CDR3 covers 15 residues. CDR3 bases: TGTGCCAGCAGCTTAAGCTCGACGGACAATCAGCCCCAGCATTTT. Encoded protein: CASSLSSTDNQPQHF.

This clonotype was seen ten or more times. The rearrangement links TRBV29-1 to TRBJ2-3; D tentatively fits TRBD1 or TRBD2 (5 bases each). V was trimmed by 7 bases and J by 0 bases, leaving 11 bases between them. In germline, CDR1 is SQVTM, CDR2 ANQGSEA. This CDR3 is 13 amino acids long. CDR3 sequence: CSEGTASTDTQYF. CDR3 sequence (DNA): TGCAGCGAAGGGACGGCTAGCACAGATACGCAGTATTTT.

This clonotype has a count of ten or more. The rearrangement uses TRBV4-3 and TRBJ1-2, with 7 bases that match TRBD1. From germline, CDR1 is LGHNA and CDR2 YSLEER. CDR3 length: 15 amino acids. J was trimmed by 4 bases and V by 0 bases; bases with no gene match: 5. The CDR3 loop is CASSQDGTALYGYTF. CDR3 nucleotides: TGCGCCAGCAGCCAAGACGGGACAGCTCTCTATGGCTACACCTTC.

The chain is built from TRBV7-9 and TRBJ2-1, with 9 bases lining up with TRBD2. Looked up from germline, CDR1 is SEHNR and CDR2 is FQNEAQ (reference sequence). J lost 5 bases, V lost 8 bases, and 7 bases had no gene match. This CDR3 has 14 amino acids. CDR3 protein: CASGGVAGDNEQFF. The CDR3 DNA follows: TGTGCCAGCGGCGGGGTAGCGGGAGACAATGAGCAGTTCTTC.

This clonotype has more than one count but fewer than ten. This may stem from a read error, because a much larger clone lies one nucleotide away. The chain joins TRBV7-2 to TRBJ2-3; no definite D call. The CDR3 extends over 11 amino acids. Trimming stripped 7 bases from V and 3 bases from J, with 5 bases between. Germline CDR1 SGHTA, CDR2 FQGNSA. The CDR3, as DNA: TGTGCCAGCACCAGGACAGATACGCAGTATTTT. Protein sequence: CASTRTDTQYF.

V gene TRBV7-2 combines with J gene TRBJ1-2, with 9 nucleotides matching TRBD1. Germline CDR1 and CDR2: SGHTA and FQGNSA. Trimming removed 3 bases from V and 7 bases from J; junction bases left unmatched: 6. The CDR3 covers 14 residues. The CDR3 spells CASSLNRGRGGYTF. In DNA form, the CDR3 reads TGTGCCAGCAGCTTGAACAGGGGGCGAGGTGGCTACACCTTC.

This clonotype was detected ten times or more. V gene TRBV5-6 combines with J gene TRBJ1-6; a weak D match, TRBD1 (5 bases). The CDR3 has 15 residues. The germline V and J ends were trimmed by 1 base and 9 bases, with 14 bases remaining between them. Germline assignment: CDR1 SGHDT and CDR2 YYEEEE. CDR3 nucleotides: TGTGCCAGCAGCTTGTGGGGGAGTTGGAGTTCACCCCTCCACTTT. Its translation is CASSLWGSWSSPLHF.

Ten or more counts support this clonotype. The chain has TRBV7-2 and TRBJ1-1, with D hard to call. CDR3 length equals 15 residues. Germline values: CDR1 SGHTA, CDR2 FQGNSA. The germline V and J ends were trimmed by 5 bases and 2 bases, with 15 bases remaining between them. The DNA of the CDR3 is TGTGCCAGCAGCCCCAATCAGCACCACAACACTGAAGCTTTCTTT. It is translated as CASSPNQHHNTEAFF.

The chain has TRBV28 and TRBJ2-1; TRBD2 agrees at 13 bases. CDR1 and CDR2 (germline): MDHEN, SYDVKM. The CDR3 spans 15 residues. J lost 3 bases, V lost 7 bases, and 3 bases had no gene match. The CDR3 spells CASTRLAGGYNEQFF. CDR3 sequence (DNA): TGTGCCAGCACCAGACTAGCGGGGGGCTACAATGAGCAGTTCTTC.

The sample holds many counts of this clonotype. V gene TRBV20-1 combines with J gene TRBJ1-6; no clear D. This CDR3 spans 12 amino acids. Per the germline V gene, CDR1 is DFQATT and CDR2 is SNEGSKA (reference sequence). The V gene lost 1 base and the J gene lost 7 bases, with 5 bases spanning the gap. The CDR3 bases are TGCAGTGCTAGAGTCAGCAATTCACCCCTCCACTTT. This sequence encodes CSARVSNSPLHF.

This chain connects TRBV30 to TRBJ2-7; D uncertain. Germline V CDR1 and CDR2: GTSNPN, SVGIG (reference sequence). The CDR3 covers 12 residues. V was shortened by 3 bases and J by 0 bases, with 6 bases between the two germline ends. The CDR3 loop is CAWRLNSYEQYF. CDR3 coding DNA: TGTGCCTGGAGGCTCAACTCCTACGAGCAGTACTTC.

This sequence joins TRBV29-1 and TRBJ1-1, with a weak D call TRBD1 (6 bases). V was cut by 6 bases and J by 5 bases, with 22 bases left in between. The CDR3 runs 15 residues. Germline V gene lookup returns CDR1 SQVTM and CDR2 ANQGSEA. The CDR3 reads CSVMGGGGLTTEAFF. CDR3 DNA sequence: TGCAGCGTCATGGGCGGGGGGGGCTTGACGACTGAAGCTTTCTTT.

The genes are TRBV7-2 and TRBJ2-3, with TRBD2 matching over 9 bases. The CDR3 spans 17 residues. The V and J ends lost 5 bases and 1 base, in that order; junction bases with no gene match: 10. The germline V gene encodes CDR1 SGHTA and CDR2 FQGNSA. The CDR3 sequence is CASSRGPAGGGTDTQYF. The CDR3 nucleotides read TGTGCCAGCAGCCGCGGACCAGCGGGAGGCGGCACAGATACGCAGTATTTT.

The CDR3 DNA reads as TGCAGTGGATTAAGCGGGAGGGGCTACAATGAGCAGTTCTTC. Translation: CSGLSGRGYNEQFF. The chain uses TRBV20-1 and TRBJ2-1; 10 nucleotides align to TRBD2. Per the germline V gene, CDR1 is DFQATT and CDR2 is SNEGSKA (reference sequence). V shed 7 bases, J shed 3 bases, and the junction held 6 bases outside the gene matches. The CDR3 consists of 14 residues.

This sequence joins TRBV27 and TRBJ1-5; TRBD1 matches 7 bases. The CDR3 has 16 residues. V dropped 5 bases and J dropped 2; count of bases not matched to a gene: 9. CDR1 and CDR2 from the germline V gene are MNHEY and SMNVEV (reference sequence). In nucleotides, the CDR3 is TGTGCCAGCAGTGACGCAGGGGGGGTCGGCAATCAGCCCCAGCATTTT. This sequence encodes CASSDAGGVGNQPQHF.

The table lists this clonotype with many counts. The genes are TRBV9 and TRBJ1-2; TRBD1 is a possible D gene (5 bases). Looked up from germline, CDR1 is SGDLS and CDR2 is YYNGEE. Trimming removed 1 base from V and 10 bases from J, with 17 bases in between. There are 14 residues in the CDR3. The CDR3 reads CASSVNKIQGPYTF. The DNA of the CDR3 is TGTGCCAGCAGCGTAAATAAAATCCAGGGTCCCTACACCTTC.

There are many counts of this clonotype. V is TRBV27 and J is TRBJ1-1; perhaps TRBD1 as D (6 bases). CDR1 is MNHEY, CDR2 SMNVEV, per germline (reference sequence). The CDR3 covers 15 residues. The V and J ends lost 6 bases and 4 bases respectively, with 18 bases between them. CDR3 bases: TGTGCCAGCAGCCGATACTCGGGGGGCTTCACTGAAGCTTTCTTT. Its protein is CASSRYSGGFTEAFF.

Many counts were recorded for this clonotype. The chain combines TRBV29-1 with TRBJ1-1, with D perhaps matching TRBD1 (6 bases). The CDR3 is made up of 14 amino acids. In germline, CDR1 is SQVTM, CDR2 ANQGSEA. V lost 4 bases to trimming and J lost 8 bases, with 20 bases between them. CDR3 loop: CSVGEAGVVSEAFF. The CDR3 DNA follows: TGCAGCGTTGGGGAGGCAGGGGTTGTTTCCGAAGCTTTCTTT. Full variable domain (missing parts from reference TRBV29-1 and TRBJ1-1): SAVISQKPSRDICQRGTSLTIQCQVDSQVTMMFWYRQQPGQSLTLIATANQGSEATYESGFVIDKFPISRPNLTFSTLTVSNMSPEDSSIYLCSVGEAGVVSEAFFGQGTRLTVV.

The gene calls are TRBV4-2 and TRBJ1-1; D gene unclear. CDR1 is LGHNA, CDR2 YNFKEQ, per germline. The CDR3 loop spans 15 amino acids. V lost 1 base and J 1 base, leaving 10 bases between the germline ends. CDR3 in amino acids: CASSQVQLRNTEAFF. The DNA for the CDR3 is TGTGCCAGCAGCCAAGTCCAGCTAAGGAACACTGAAGCTTTCTTT.

This clonotype has at least ten counts. The V call is TRBV29-1, the J call TRBJ2-1, with 8 bases matching TRBD1. This CDR3 spans 14 amino acids. The germline gives CDR1 SQVTM, CDR2 ANQGSEA. Trimming cost V 1 base and J 8 bases; bases outside gene matches: 7. CDR3 nucleotides: TGCAGCGTTGAAGGGACAGGGAAATGGTATGAGCAGTTCTTC. Translation gives CSVEGTGKWYEQFF.

The chain recombines TRBV20-1 with TRBJ1-2; the D is unclear. Trimming took 1 base from V and 8 from J, leaving 20 bases between them. This CDR3 comprises 15 residues. Per germline, CDR1 DFQATT and CDR2 SNEGSKA (reference sequence). The CDR3 is CSARVGSRVVGGYTF. The CDR3 DNA reads as TGCAGTGCTAGAGTCGGATCCCGGGTCGTCGGAGGCTACACCTTC.

This clonotype occurred many times. This sequence joins TRBV5-1 and TRBJ2-3; 7 nucleotides match TRBD2. Germline-derived CDR1 and CDR2 are SGHRS and YFSETQ. CDR3 length: 16 residues. The V segment lost 4 bases and the J segment 4 bases; nucleotides outside the gene matches: 12. The CDR3 spells CASSNGGSSFPDTQYF. The CDR3 nucleotides read TGCGCCAGCAGCAACGGCGGGAGTTCCTTCCCAGATACGCAGTATTTT.

Judged by abundance, this clonotype is medium-sized. The chain uses TRBV27 and TRBJ1-2; possible D gene TRBD1, 6 bases. CDR3 length equals 12 residues. CDR1 and CDR2 (germline): MNHEY, SMNVEV (reference sequence). Trimming cost V 6 bases and J 9 bases, with 14 bases left between them. The DNA of the CDR3 is TGTGCCAGCAGCATAGGGGGAATGAGCTACACCTTC. This translates into CASSIGGMSYTF.

This clonotype has just a few counts. The J gene is TRBJ2-7, the V gene TRBV24-1, with 8 bases lining up with TRBD2. J gave up 5 bases and V 2 bases, and 16 bases lay outside the gene matches. Germline V lookup: CDR1 KGHDR, CDR2 SFDVKD. This CDR3 has 18 amino acids. The CDR3: CATSDSGGLSGSVNEQYF. CDR3 in DNA: TGTGCCACCAGTGATTCAGGAGGTTTGAGCGGGAGTGTCAACGAGCAGTACTTC.

This clonotype was counted only a few times. One end of the junction does not line up with germline, which may come from a read error. In DNA form, the CDR3 reads TGCAGCGTAGAAGGGACCGAACAAGAGACCCAGTACTTC. It encodes CSVEGTEQETQYF. V and J are TRBV29-1 and TRBJ2-5; D possibly uses TRBD1 or TRBD2 (5 bases each). CDR1 SQVTM and CDR2 ANQGSEA come from the germline V gene. CDR3 size: 13 residues.

This clonotype was detected only a few times. This chain joins TRBV20-1 and TRBJ2-7; 9 bases line up with TRBD1. J was trimmed by 6 bases and V by 3 bases; bases with no gene match: 3. The CDR3 totals 12 residues. Germline CDR1 DFQATT, CDR2 SNEGSKA (reference sequence). In DNA form, the CDR3 reads TGCAGTGCTAGTTTGACAGGGGGCGAGCAGTACTTC. The encoded protein is CSASLTGGEQYF.

V and J are TRBV7-2 and TRBJ2-7; the D gene is possibly TRBD2 (5 bases). This CDR3 is built from 14 residues. Trimming took off 3 bases at V and 6 bases at J, with 15 bases between the two ends. In germline, CDR1 is SGHTA, CDR2 FQGNSA. The CDR3, as DNA: TGTGCCAGCAGCTTCGGCGGGCTTAATCTCGAGCAGTACTTC. Translating it yields CASSFGGLNLEQYF.